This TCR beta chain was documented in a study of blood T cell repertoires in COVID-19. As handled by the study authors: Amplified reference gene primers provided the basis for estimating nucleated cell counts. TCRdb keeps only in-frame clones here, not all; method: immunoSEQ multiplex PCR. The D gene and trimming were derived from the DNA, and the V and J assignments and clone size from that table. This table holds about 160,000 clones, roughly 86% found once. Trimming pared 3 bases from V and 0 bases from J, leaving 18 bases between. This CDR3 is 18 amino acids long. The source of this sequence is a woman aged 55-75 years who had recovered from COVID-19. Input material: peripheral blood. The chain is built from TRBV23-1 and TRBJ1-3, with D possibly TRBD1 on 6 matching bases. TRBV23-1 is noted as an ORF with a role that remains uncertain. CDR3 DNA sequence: TGCGCCAGCAGTCACCCGAACAGGGTCCCTCGCTCTGGAAACACCATATATTTT. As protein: CASSHPNRVPRSGNTIYF.